Listed here are 24 T cell receptor beta chains from one sample, sequenced in a study of blood T cell repertoires in COVID-19. Profiling relied on immunoSEQ multiplex PCR, and the TCRdb table lists in-frame clones only, not all of them. Of approximately 140,000 clones in the sample, 75% to 90% were seen once. The material sequenced was peripheral blood. Every receptor here comes from an older man with acute or convalescent COVID-19.

J is TRBJ1-3 and V is TRBV5-1, with D possibly being TRBD1 (6 bases). Trimming left V 3 bases short and J 0 bases short, with 7 bases between. Germline V gives CDR1 SGHRS, CDR2 YFSETQ. The CDR3 totals 14 residues. The chain's CDR3 is CASSSDSSGNTIYF. The CDR3 nucleotides read TGCGCCAGCAGCTCGGACAGCTCTGGAAACACCATATATTTT. Based on the CDR3 plus reference TRBV5-1 and TRBJ1-3, the full variable domain is KAGVTQTPRYLIKTRGQQVTLSCSPISGHRSVSWYQQTPGQGLQFLFEYFSETQRNKGNFPGRFSGRQFSNSRSEMNVSTLELGDSALYLCASSSDSSGNTIYFGEGSWLTVV.

The CDR3: CSVGAGPYNEQFF. As DNA, the CDR3 is TGCAGCGTGGGAGCGGGACCCTACAATGAGCAGTTCTTC. The chain links TRBV29-1 to TRBJ2-1; TRBD2 agrees at 7 bases. With 6 bases clipped from V and 2 bases from J, the junction kept 4 bases outside the gene matches. This CDR3 is built from 13 residues. CDR1 SQVTM and CDR2 ANQGSEA come from the germline V gene.

The chain combines TRBV20-1 with TRBJ2-5, with 12 nucleotides matching TRBD2. The trim removed 3 bases at V and 4 bases at J, leaving 6 bases unmatched. CDR1 is DFQATT and CDR2 is SNEGSKA in the germline V gene (reference sequence). This CDR3 comprises 15 residues. The chain's CDR3 is CSASGTSGWVETQYF. The CDR3 DNA sequence: TGCAGTGCTAGTGGGACTAGCGGGTGGGTAGAGACCCAGTACTTC.

Note on this clone: The junction differs from germline at one of its ends, possibly a read error. This sample also contains other DNA sequences that code for the same CDR3. V usage is TRBV5-1 and J usage is TRBJ2-3; 11 bases match TRBD2. The V gene's germline CDR1 is SGHRS and CDR2 YFSETQ. This CDR3 region has 15 residues. The CDR3 is CASSLLAGGTDTQYF. CDR3 nucleotide sequence: TGCGCCAGCAGCTTGCTAGCGGGGGGCACGGATACGCAGTATTTT. Full variable domain (missing parts from reference TRBV5-1 and TRBJ2-3): KAGVTQTPRYLIKTRGQQVTLSCSPISGHRSVSWYQQTPGQGLQFLFEYFSETQRNKGNFPGRFSGRQFSNSRSEMNVSTLELGDSALYLCASSLLAGGTDTQYFGPGTRLTVL.

In its sample, this clone was seen once. The chain joins TRBV24-1 to TRBJ2-3; D uncertain. The length of the CDR3 is 17 residues. Trimming took 6 bases from V and 0 from J, leaving 18 bases between them. CDR1 and CDR2 from the germline V gene are KGHDR and SFDVKD. The CDR3 region is CATSTTLGSSSTDTQYF. In nucleotides, the CDR3 is TGTGCCACCAGTACAACTCTGGGCAGCTCTAGCACAGATACGCAGTATTTT.

The V and J genes are TRBV7-9 and TRBJ2-1; 8 bases are shared with TRBD2. The V and J ends lost 1 base and 2 bases, in that order; junction bases with no gene match: 7. Germline V gives CDR1 SEHNR, CDR2 FQNEAQ (reference sequence). There are 17 residues in the CDR3. The CDR3 DNA sequence: TGTGCCAGCAGCTTAGTAAGGGGACTAGATACCTACAATGAGCAGTTCTTC. This codes for CASSLVRGLDTYNEQFF.

This clone was recorded only once. V is TRBV5-6 and J is TRBJ1-2; D not certain. Germline CDR1 SGHDT, CDR2 YYEEEE. This CDR3 region has 18 residues. Trimming took 4 bases from V and 6 from J, leaving 28 bases between them. The CDR3 DNA reads TGTGCCAGCAGCGGGATGATCTTGTCCGGGGTTCCCGTTGATGGCTACACCTTC. Translation gives CASSGMILSGVPVDGYTF.

The chain recombines TRBV7-8 with TRBJ2-7; 12 nucleotides agree with TRBD1. There are 12 residues in the CDR3. CDR1 is SGHVS and CDR2 is FQNEAQ in the germline V gene. Unmatched junction bases numbered 2, after V lost 5 bases and J lost 9 bases. CDR3 bases: TGTGCCAGCAGCCGGGACAGGGGGCCGCAGTACTTC. Its translation is CASSRDRGPQYF.

The chain combines TRBV6-5 with TRBJ1-1; 8 bases agree with TRBD1. The CDR3 contains 13 residues. From germline, CDR1 is MNHEY and CDR2 SVGAGI. V was clipped by 6 bases and J by 6 bases; unmatched bases: 6. The CDR3 DNA sequence: TGTGCCAGCAGGACAGGGGAGTTCCCTGAAGCTTTCTTT. Encoded protein: CASRTGEFPEAFF.

The rearrangement uses TRBV18 and TRBJ2-7; D is uncertain. The V gene lost 6 bases and the J gene lost 3 bases, with 18 bases spanning the gap. Germline V gives CDR1 KGHSH, CDR2 LQKENI. The CDR3 length is 15 residues. CDR3 DNA: TGTGCCAGCTCCCGCTCCGGAACGGCGGACTACGAGCAGTACTTC. The encoded protein is CASSRSGTADYEQYF.

The rearrangement joins TRBV7-2 to TRBJ2-7, with D unclear. This CDR3 region has 13 residues. V dropped 5 bases and J dropped 0 bases, with 8 bases sitting between them. Germline loops: CDR1 SGHTA, CDR2 FQGNSA. CDR3 DNA: TGTGCCAGCAGCCCCCCTCTCTCCTACGAGCAGTACTTC. Protein: CASSPPLSYEQYF. Full variable domain (outside the CDR3, taken from reference TRBV7-2 and TRBJ2-7): GAGVSQSPSNKVTEKGKDVELRCDPISGHTALYWYRQSLGQGLEFLIYFQGNSAPDKSGLPSDRFSAERTGGSVSTLTIQRTQQEDSAVYLCASSPPLSYEQYFGPGTRLTVT.

The chain joins TRBV6-5 to TRBJ1-6, with D unclear. V was trimmed by 6 bases and J by 8 bases, leaving 14 bases between them. The CDR3 consists of 14 residues. Germline loops: CDR1 MNHEY, CDR2 SVGAGI. This CDR3 is CASRLTAIHSPLHF. The CDR3 DNA sequence: TGTGCCAGCAGACTCACAGCTATCCATTCACCCCTCCACTTT.

There are a few counts of this clone. The chain links TRBV19 to TRBJ2-3; 8 bases fit TRBD2. V dropped 5 bases and J dropped 6; count of bases not matched to a gene: 10. The CDR3 contains 15 residues. CDR1 is LNHDA, CDR2 SQIVND, per germline (reference sequence). The DNA of the CDR3 is TGTGCCAGTAGTCCGACCGGGACTAGAGGTGATACGCAGTATTTT. Translation gives CASSPTGTRGDTQYF.

This rearrangement joins TRBV7-6 to TRBJ1-3, with TRBD1 as a possible D gene (5 bases). Germline CDR1 is SGHVS and CDR2 is FNYEAQ. The CDR3 extends over 14 amino acids. Between the trimmed V and J ends, which lost 4 bases and 3 bases, there was a span of 10 bases. As DNA, the CDR3 is TGTGCCAGCAGCTCGCAGGGAGGTGGAAACACCATATATTTT. Its protein is CASSSQGGGNTIYF.

The chain links TRBV2 to TRBJ2-5; 7 bases are a match to TRBD2. Germline CDR1 is SNHLY and CDR2 is FYNNEI. The trim removed 4 bases at V and 3 bases at J, leaving 5 bases unmatched. There are 14 residues in the CDR3. The CDR3 reads CASSAGLAEETQYF. The CDR3 coding sequence is TGTGCCAGCAGTGCGGGGCTAGCGGAAGAGACCCAGTACTTC.

This clone was observed once. The chain recombines TRBV5-1 with TRBJ1-2, with 10 bases fitting TRBD1. Germline CDR1 SGHRS, CDR2 YFSETQ. V was clipped by 4 bases and J by 6 bases; unmatched bases: 3. The CDR3 runs to 13 residues. In DNA, the CDR3 is TGCGCCAGCAGCCAAGGGACAGGGGATGGCTACACCTTC. Amino acids: CASSQGTGDGYTF. Looking up the rest from reference TRBV5-1 and TRBJ1-2 gives the full variable domain: KAGVTQTPRYLIKTRGQQVTLSCSPISGHRSVSWYQQTPGQGLQFLFEYFSETQRNKGNFPGRFSGRQFSNSRSEMNVSTLELGDSALYLCASSQGTGDGYTFGSGTRLTVV.

The chain combines TRBV19 with TRBJ2-3; TRBD2 matches 11 bases. CDR3 length: 15 amino acids. Germline lookup yields CDR1 LNHDA and CDR2 SQIVND (reference sequence). The trim removed 7 bases at V and 6 bases at J, leaving 9 bases unmatched. CDR3: CASTQLAGVGDTQYF. Here the CDR3 DNA reads TGTGCCAGTACCCAACTAGCGGGAGTTGGGGATACGCAGTATTTT. Together with reference TRBV19 and TRBJ2-3, the CDR3 gives the full variable domain: DGGITQSPKYLFRKEGQNVTLSCEQNLNHDAMYWYRQDPGQGLRLIYYSQIVNDFQKGDIAEGYSVSREKKESFPLTVTSAQKNPTAFYLCASTQLAGVGDTQYFGPGTRLTVL.

The DNA of the CDR3 is TGCAGCGTTGTTGAGGGGGTTCCGACCTACGAGCAGTACTTC. Protein: CSVVEGVPTYEQYF. The chain carries TRBV29-1 and TRBJ2-7; a weak D match, TRBD1 (6 bases). The V gene's germline CDR1 is SQVTM and CDR2 ANQGSEA. V gave up 4 bases and J gave up 2 bases, with 15 bases separating them. CDR3 length equals 14 residues.

The V gene is TRBV4-2, the J gene TRBJ2-2, with D tentatively TRBD2 (7 bases). Trimming shortened V by 0 bases and J by 4 bases, and 18 bases separated the two germline ends. The CDR3 has 18 residues. Germline CDR1 reads LGHNA; CDR2 reads YNFKEQ. CDR3 DNA sequence: TGTGCCAGCAGCCAAGAAAGGGCTCGGGGGGCGGGCACCGGGGAGCTGTTTTTT. This sequence encodes CASSQERARGAGTGELFF.

The gene calls are TRBV5-4 and TRBJ1-6; TRBD1 matches at 8 bases. This CDR3 comprises 14 residues. J was trimmed by 11 bases and V by 7 bases; bases with no gene match: 11. Germline V gives CDR1 SGHNT, CDR2 YYREEE (reference sequence). The CDR3 reads CASRGQGQTTPLHF. Here the CDR3 DNA reads TGTGCCAGCCGCGGACAGGGACAAACAACACCCCTCCACTTT.

This clone was seen more than once but under ten times. The rearrangement links TRBV6-6 to TRBJ1-3, with TRBD1 identical over 7 bases. CDR1 is MNHNY, CDR2 SVGAGI, per germline (reference sequence). Trimming cost V 2 bases and J 1 base; bases outside gene matches: 2. The CDR3 consists of 15 residues. In DNA form, the CDR3 reads TGTGCCAGCAGTTACAAACAGGGGTCTGGAAACACCATATATTTT. This sequence encodes CASSYKQGSGNTIYF.

V and J are TRBV3-1 (or the pseudogene TRBV3-2) and TRBJ2-7; possible D gene TRBD2, 7 bases. Trimming cost V 0 bases and J 7 bases, with 13 bases left between them. The CDR3 consists of 14 residues. CDR1 and CDR2 from the germline V gene are LGHDT and YNNKEL (reference sequence). The CDR3, as DNA: TGTGCCAGCAGCCAAGATTGGGGGGGGCGAGAGCAGTACTTC. Amino acids: CASSQDWGGREQYF.

The chain links TRBV24-1 to TRBJ2-2, with 8 bases lining up with TRBD1. Germline V gene sequence: CDR1 KGHDR, CDR2 SFDVKD. The V and J ends lost 4 bases and 2 bases, in that order; junction bases with no gene match: 11. The CDR3 length is 18 residues. CDR3 residues: CATSETGQGTKNTGELFF. The CDR3 DNA is TGTGCCACCAGTGAGACCGGACAGGGAACGAAAAACACCGGGGAGCTGTTTTTT.

This rearrangement joins TRBV9 to TRBJ1-6; a possible D gene is TRBD1 (5 bases). V lost 0 bases, J lost 7 bases, and 11 bases lay in between. Germline assignment: CDR1 SGDLS and CDR2 YYNGEE. The CDR3 loop spans 15 amino acids. The CDR3 nucleotides are TGTGCCAGCAGCGTAGGGGGCTCGTGGAATTCACCCCTCCACTTT. This sequence encodes CASSVGGSWNSPLHF.